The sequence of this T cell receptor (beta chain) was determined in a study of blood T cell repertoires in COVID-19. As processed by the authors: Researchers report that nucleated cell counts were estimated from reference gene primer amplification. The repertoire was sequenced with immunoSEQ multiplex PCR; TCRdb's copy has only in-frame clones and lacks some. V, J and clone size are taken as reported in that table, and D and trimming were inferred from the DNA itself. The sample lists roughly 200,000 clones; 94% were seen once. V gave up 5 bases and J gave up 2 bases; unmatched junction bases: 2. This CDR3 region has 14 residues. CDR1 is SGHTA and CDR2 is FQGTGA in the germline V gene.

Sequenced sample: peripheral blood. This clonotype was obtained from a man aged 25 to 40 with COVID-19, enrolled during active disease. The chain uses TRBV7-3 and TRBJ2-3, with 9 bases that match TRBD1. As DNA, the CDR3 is TGTGCCAGCAGCGTACAGGGGGCCACAGATACGCAGTATTTT. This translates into CASSVQGATDTQYF.